This T cell receptor beta chain is from a study of metastatic and nonmetastatic thyroid tumors. For this clone: What it binds is unknown.

TCRdb re-processed the PCR reads through MiXCR. The top ten hold around 20% of the sample, which has under 20,000 clones, approximately 17% seen once. Study findings and constraints: It was reportedly found that TCR beta diversity was significantly higher in malignant thyroid tumors than in benign nodules, a difference seen in both blood and tumor samples.

Unmatched junction bases numbered 12, after V lost 3 bases and J lost 13 bases. The germline V gene has CDR1 DFQATT and CDR2 SNEGSKA (reference sequence). This CDR3 contains 14 residues. None of the patients had undergone any treatment ahead of thyroid surgery. Material for sequencing was blood. The V call is TRBV20-1, the J call TRBJ2-1, with TRBD2 identical over 10 bases. The receptor was derived from a male donor with papillary thyroid cancer or a benign thyroid nodule (not recorded which). Some clones in this sample may be carry-over from other donors' samples. The CDR3 bases are TGCAGTGCTAGGAGCGGGAGGGCCGGAAATTATCAGTTCTTC. Its translation: CSARSGRAGNYQFF.